The clone carrying this T cell receptor beta chain has just one count. This specimen comes from a study of blood T cell repertoires in COVID-19. Under the authors' procedure: Scientists estimated how many nucleated cells there were by amplifying reference gene primers. Assay: immunoSEQ multiplex PCR; the TCRdb copy retains only in-frame clones and omits some. D and trimming were read from the DNA, whereas the V and J calls and clone size are those reported in that table. The table includes 450,000 to 500,000 clones, 70% to 90% detected once. Sample: PBMCs or T cells enriched from blood (not recorded which). This TCR was recovered from a woman aged 55-69 years who had recovered from COVID-19.

CDR3 coding DNA: TGTGCCAGCAGCTTTGGGACAGGGGCCTCCTACGAGCAGTACGTC. Its protein product is CASSFGTGASYEQYV. The rearrangement uses TRBV11-2 and TRBJ2-7, with 10 bases that match TRBD1. Losses at the gene ends were 3 bases for V and 0 bases for J; bases not matched to a gene: 2. Germline assignment: CDR1 SGHAT and CDR2 FQNNGV. This CDR3 is 15 amino acids long.